This T cell receptor (beta chain) came from a study of T cell changes during pregnancy in multiple sclerosis. V was clipped by 3 bases and J by 15 bases, with 16 bases between them. Per the germline V gene, CDR1 is SGDLS and CDR2 is YYNGEE. This CDR3 region has 12 residues. This clone has more than one count but fewer than ten. The repertoire was sequenced with immunoSEQ multiplex PCR; TCRdb's copy has only in-frame clones and lacks some. The profile shows just over 80,000 clones, roughly 96% of them singletons. This sequence originates from a female donor with multiple sclerosis, enrolled in a pregnancy study. The V call is TRBV9, the J call TRBJ2-1; D possibly corresponds to TRBD1 (6 bases). The sequenced sample was peripheral blood, obtained in the second trimester of pregnancy. CDR3 sequence: CASSAPRQDRFF. The CDR3 bases are TGTGCCAGCAGCGCCCCCAGACAGGATCGGTTCTTC.